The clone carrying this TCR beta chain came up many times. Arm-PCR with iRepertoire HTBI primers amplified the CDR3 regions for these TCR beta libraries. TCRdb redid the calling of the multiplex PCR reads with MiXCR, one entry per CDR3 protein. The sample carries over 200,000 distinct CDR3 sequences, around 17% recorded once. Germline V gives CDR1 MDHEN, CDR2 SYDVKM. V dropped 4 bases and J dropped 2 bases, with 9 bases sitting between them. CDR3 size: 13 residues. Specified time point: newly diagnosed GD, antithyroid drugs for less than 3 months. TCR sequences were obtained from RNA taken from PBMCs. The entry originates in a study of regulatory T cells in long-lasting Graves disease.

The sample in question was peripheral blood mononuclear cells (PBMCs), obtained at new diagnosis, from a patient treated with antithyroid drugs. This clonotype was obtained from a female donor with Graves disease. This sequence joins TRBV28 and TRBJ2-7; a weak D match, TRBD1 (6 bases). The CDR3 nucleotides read TGTGCCAGCAGTTCACAGGGACCCTACGAGCAGTACTTC. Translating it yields CASSSQGPYEQYF.